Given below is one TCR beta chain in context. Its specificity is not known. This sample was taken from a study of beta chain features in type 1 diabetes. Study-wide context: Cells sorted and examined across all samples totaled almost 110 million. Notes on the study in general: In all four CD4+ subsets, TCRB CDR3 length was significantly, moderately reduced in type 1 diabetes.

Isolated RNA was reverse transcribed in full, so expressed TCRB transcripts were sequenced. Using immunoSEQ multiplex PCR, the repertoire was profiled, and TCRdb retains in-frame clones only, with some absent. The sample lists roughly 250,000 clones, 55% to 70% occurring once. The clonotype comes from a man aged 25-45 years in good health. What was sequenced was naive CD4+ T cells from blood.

The CDR3 loop is CASRGQHTEAFF. The CDR3 DNA is TGTGCCAGCCGGGGACAACACACTGAAGCTTTCTTT. This chain connects TRBV25-1 to TRBJ1-1; TRBD1 might be the D (6 bases). Germline V gene data show CDR1 as MGHDK and CDR2 as SYGVNS. V was pared by 8 bases and J by 3 bases, with 10 bases between. CDR3 length: 12 residues.